Listed below are T cell receptor beta chains from one sample, sequenced in a study of blood T cell repertoires in COVID-19. The protocol was immunoSEQ multiplex PCR, while the TCRdb copy is restricted to in-frame clones and leaves out a portion. The table includes around 150,000 clones, roughly 89% detected once. The sample consisted of peripheral blood. The receptors originated from a man aged 30 to 39 with COVID-19, enrolled during active disease. CDR3s include the opening cysteine and the closing phenylalanine or tryptophan. D genes are given only for firm matches. Clone size is stated in some rows and not others, as once, few, many or a class when expanded.

cdr3_length: 16; v_call: TRBV3-1/TRBV3-2; clone_size: .; j_call: TRBJ2-3; d_call: TRBD2; cdr3_nt: TGTGCCAGCAGCCAAGATTTGGCTAGCGGGAGTTATACGCAGTATTTT; cdr3_aa: CASSQDLASGSYTQYF
cdr3_length: 14; v_call: TRBV28; clone_size: .; j_call: TRBJ1-2; d_call: TRBD1; cdr3_nt: TGTGCCAGCAGTTTTCAGGGGGCGAACTATGGCTACACCTTC; cdr3_aa: CASSFQGANYGYTF
cdr3_length: 14; v_call: TRBV6-2/TRBV6-3; clone_size: .; j_call: TRBJ1-5; d_call: TRBD1; cdr3_nt: TGTGCCAGCAGTGACGGACAGGGCAATCAGCCCCAGCATTTT; cdr3_aa: CASSDGQGNQPQHF
cdr3_length: 16; v_call: TRBV15; clone_size: .; j_call: TRBJ1-3; d_call: .; cdr3_nt: TGTGCCACCAGCAGAGATACGCGACAGTCTGGAAACACCATATATTTT; cdr3_aa: CATSRDTRQSGNTIYF
cdr3_length: 17; v_call: TRBV5-1; clone_size: .; j_call: TRBJ2-5; d_call: .; cdr3_nt: TGCGCCAGCAGCTTGGGCCCTTCGGGAGACGGCCAAGAGACCCAGTACTTC; cdr3_aa: CASSLGPSGDGQETQYF
cdr3_length: 15; v_call: TRBV28; clone_size: .; j_call: TRBJ2-5; d_call: .; cdr3_nt: TGTGCCAGCAGTTTCTCCAGACACTCTAAAGAGACCCAGTACTTC; cdr3_aa: CASSFSRHSKETQYF
cdr3_length: 16; v_call: TRBV27; clone_size: once; j_call: TRBJ1-5; d_call: .; cdr3_nt: TGTGCCAGCAGTTTGTACCCCAGGGATGGAAATCAGCCCCAGCATTTT; cdr3_aa: CASSLYPRDGNQPQHF
cdr3_length: 15; v_call: TRBV11-2; clone_size: .; j_call: TRBJ1-4; d_call: TRBD1; cdr3_nt: TGTGCCAGCAGCTCCCCGGGACAGACTAATGAAAAACTGTTTTTT; cdr3_aa: CASSSPGQTNEKLFF
cdr3_length: 14; v_call: TRBV28; clone_size: .; j_call: TRBJ2-7; d_call: .; cdr3_nt: TGTGCCAGCAGTCCTCCCGGACTCTTGTACGAGCAGTACTTC; cdr3_aa: CASSPPGLLYEQYF
cdr3_length: 15; v_call: TRBV27; clone_size: .; j_call: TRBJ1-2; d_call: .; cdr3_nt: TGTGCCAGCTTTCCAAGGGGCGGGGGCTTGTATGGCTACACCTTC; cdr3_aa: CASFPRGGGLYGYTF
cdr3_length: 16; v_call: TRBV28; clone_size: .; j_call: TRBJ2-7; d_call: TRBD2; cdr3_nt: TGTGCCAGCAGTCTCCCCACAGCGGGGGTGACCTACGAGCAGTACTTC; cdr3_aa: CASSLPTAGVTYEQYF
cdr3_length: 16; v_call: TRBV6-2/TRBV6-3; clone_size: once; j_call: TRBJ2-3; d_call: TRBD2; cdr3_nt: TGTGCCAGCAGTTACTCACTAGCGGGAGGGCCAGATACGCAGTATTTT; cdr3_aa: CASSYSLAGGPDTQYF
cdr3_length: 15; v_call: TRBV4-1; clone_size: .; j_call: TRBJ2-1; d_call: .; cdr3_nt: TGCGCCAGCAGCCAAGACTGGGCAGGAGGGGATGAGCAGTTCTTC; cdr3_aa: CASSQDWAGGDEQFF
cdr3_length: 16; v_call: TRBV28; clone_size: many; j_call: TRBJ1-5; d_call: .; cdr3_nt: TGTGCCAGCAGTTTATTGCCCTACAGTCCCAATCAGCCCCAGCATTTT; cdr3_aa: CASSLLPYSPNQPQHF
cdr3_length: 16; v_call: TRBV11-3; clone_size: .; j_call: TRBJ2-2; d_call: TRBD2; cdr3_nt: TGTGCCAGCAGCGAGCTAGCGGGGTCGAACACCGGGGAGCTGTTTTTT; cdr3_aa: CASSELAGSNTGELFF
cdr3_length: 15; v_call: TRBV6-9; clone_size: many; j_call: TRBJ1-4; d_call: .; cdr3_nt: TGTGCCAGCAGTTCTGGCTTCAGGGTGGATGAAAAACTGTTTTTT; cdr3_aa: CASSSGFRVDEKLFF
cdr3_length: 15; v_call: TRBV27; clone_size: .; j_call: TRBJ2-1; d_call: .; cdr3_nt: TGTGCCAGCAGTTTGCAGGGGCCCTCGGCCGGTGAGCAGTTCTTC; cdr3_aa: CASSLQGPSAGEQFF
cdr3_length: 15; v_call: TRBV7-6; clone_size: .; j_call: TRBJ2-2; d_call: TRBD2; cdr3_nt: TGTGCCAGCAGCCTGGGCGGAGAGCGGGGCGGGGAGCTGTTTTTT; cdr3_aa: CASSLGGERGGELFF
cdr3_length: 14; v_call: TRBV27; clone_size: .; j_call: TRBJ2-1; d_call: TRBD1; cdr3_nt: TGTGCCAGCAGGGGACAGGGGTCTCGCAATGAGCAGTTCTTC; cdr3_aa: CASRGQGSRNEQFF
cdr3_length: 15; v_call: TRBV5-5; clone_size: .; j_call: TRBJ1-2; d_call: TRBD1; cdr3_nt: TGTGCCAGCAGCTTTACAGGGGACCCACACTATGGCTACACCTTC; cdr3_aa: CASSFTGDPHYGYTF
cdr3_length: 16; v_call: TRBV14; clone_size: .; j_call: TRBJ2-7; d_call: TRBD1; cdr3_nt: TGTGCCAGCAGCCTTAGGGGACAGGGCGCGATCTACGAGCAGTACTTC; cdr3_aa: CASSLRGQGAIYEQYF
cdr3_length: 16; v_call: TRBV5-5; clone_size: .; j_call: TRBJ2-3; d_call: TRBD2; cdr3_nt: TGTGCCAGCAGCTACCTGACGACTAGCGGGAGAGATACGCAGTATTTT; cdr3_aa: CASSYLTTSGRDTQYF
cdr3_length: 13; v_call: TRBV2; clone_size: .; j_call: TRBJ2-5; d_call: TRBD1; cdr3_nt: TGTGCCAGCAGCTACAACAGGGGTGAGACCCAGTACTTC; cdr3_aa: CASSYNRGETQYF